This TCR beta chain derives from a study of blood T cell repertoires in COVID-19. This clone has a single count. Per germline, CDR1 SGDLS and CDR2 YYNGEE. Trimming shortened V by 3 bases and J by 4 bases, and 13 bases separated the two germline ends. The CDR3 covers 14 residues. Adults between roughly 18 and 95 years of age took part from 20 to 25 US areas. Cohorts were based on clinical histories the participants reported. The recovered donors of Cohort 3 showed two negative PCRs, clearance, or symptom resolution. Authors' processing steps: Estimated nucleated cell counts came from reference gene primer amplification. Here immunoSEQ multiplex PCR was the method, and the copy in TCRdb shows in-frame clones only, minus some. For V, J and clone size, that table is used; D and trimming come from the DNA. The sample records approximately 500,000 clones, approximately 87% being singletons.

This receptor was identified in a woman aged 40 to 50 who had recovered from COVID-19. Input material: PBMCs or T cells enriched from blood (not recorded which). The chain couples TRBV9 to TRBJ1-2; D unresolved. The CDR3 is CASSGGSHPYGYTF. CDR3 nucleotide sequence: TGTGCCAGCAGCGGAGGGAGTCACCCCTATGGCTACACCTTC.